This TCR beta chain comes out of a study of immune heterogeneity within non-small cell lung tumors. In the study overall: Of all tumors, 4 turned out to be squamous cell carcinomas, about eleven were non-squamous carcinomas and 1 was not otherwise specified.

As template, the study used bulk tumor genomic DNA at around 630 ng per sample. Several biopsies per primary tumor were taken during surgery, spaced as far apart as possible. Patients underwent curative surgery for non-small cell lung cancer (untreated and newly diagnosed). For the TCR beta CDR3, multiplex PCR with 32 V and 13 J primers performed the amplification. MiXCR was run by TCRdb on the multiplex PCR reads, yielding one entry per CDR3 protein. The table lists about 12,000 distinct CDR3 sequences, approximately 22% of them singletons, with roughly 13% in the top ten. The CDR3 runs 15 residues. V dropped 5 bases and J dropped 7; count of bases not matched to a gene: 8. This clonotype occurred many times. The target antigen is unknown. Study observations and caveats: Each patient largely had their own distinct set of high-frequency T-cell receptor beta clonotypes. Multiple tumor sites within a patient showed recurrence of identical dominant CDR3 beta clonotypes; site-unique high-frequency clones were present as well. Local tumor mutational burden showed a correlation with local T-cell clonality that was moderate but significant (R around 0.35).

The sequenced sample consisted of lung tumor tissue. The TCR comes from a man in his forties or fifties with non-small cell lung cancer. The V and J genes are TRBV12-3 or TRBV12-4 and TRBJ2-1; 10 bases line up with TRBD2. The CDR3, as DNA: TGTGCCAGCAGTCTAAGCGGGGGGGCGGCGAATGAGCAGTTCTTC. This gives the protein CASSLSGGAANEQFF.